A single sample gave rise to the 14 T cell receptor beta chains below, sequenced in a study of blood T cell repertoires in COVID-19. Some clones are missing from TCRdb's copy, which holds only in-frame ones; the method was immunoSEQ multiplex PCR. Among 100,000 to 150,000 clones, under 85% were seen once, and the ten largest hold about 9.9%. Sequencing was done on a sample of peripheral blood. The source is a man aged 35 to 55 with active or convalescent COVID-19.

The rearrangement joins TRBV11-2 to TRBJ2-7; TRBD1 agrees at 9 bases. This CDR3 comprises 14 residues. The V segment lost 1 base and the J segment 5 bases; nucleotides outside the gene matches: 3. Germline values: CDR1 SGHAT, CDR2 FQNNGV. The chain's CDR3 is CASSLAGTGNEQYF. CDR3 in DNA: TGTGCCAGCAGCTTAGCTGGGACAGGGAACGAGCAGTACTTC.

The chain employs TRBV10-3 and TRBJ1-6; D remains unclear. V was shortened by 3 bases and J by 9 bases, with 6 bases between the two germline ends. This CDR3 contains 12 residues. Germline V lookup: CDR1 ENHRY, CDR2 SYGVKD. CDR3 sequence reads: CAISDGGSPLHF. In DNA, the CDR3 is TGTGCCATCAGTGACGGTGGTTCACCCCTCCACTTT.

This clone was detected only once. V usage is TRBV7-2 and J usage is TRBJ1-2; 7 positions agree with TRBD1. The junction had 16 bases not matched to a gene; V was cut back by 5 bases and J by 7 bases. The CDR3 has 16 residues. Germline CDR1 and CDR2: SGHTA and FQGNSA. CDR3 in DNA: TGTGCCAGCAGCCCCCGACAGGGCGGGGGGATAGGTGGCTACACCTTC. Protein: CASSPRQGGGIGGYTF.

Note on this clone: Other DNA sequences in the sample encode the same CDR3. The chain recombines TRBV5-1 with TRBJ2-5; TRBD2 matches 14 bases. The CDR3 spans 16 residues. The V and J ends lost 0 bases and 5 bases, in that order; junction bases with no gene match: 3. From germline, CDR1 is SGHRS and CDR2 YFSETQ. CDR3 nucleotides: TGCGCCAGCAGCTTGGGACTAGCGGGGGGGCAGGAGACCCAGTACTTC. Translated, it gives CASSLGLAGGQETQYF.

This clone has ten or more counts. The chain is built from TRBV7-2 and TRBJ1-4; no definite D call. CDR3 length: 15 residues. Germline CDR1 is SGHTA and CDR2 is FQGNSA. V lost 2 bases and J lost 0, with 7 bases in between. The CDR3 is CASSLTSSTNEKLFF. The DNA of the CDR3 is TGTGCCAGCAGCTTAACATCTTCAACTAATGAAAAACTGTTTTTT. The whole variable domain, remainder taken from reference TRBV7-2 and TRBJ1-4, is GAGVSQSPSNKVTEKGKDVELRCDPISGHTALYWYRQSLGQGLEFLIYFQGNSAPDKSGLPSDRFSAERTGGSVSTLTIQRTQQEDSAVYLCASSLTSSTNEKLFFGSGTQLSVL.

The chain employs TRBV6-1 and TRBJ1-5; weak D call: TRBD1 (5 bases). CDR1 and CDR2 from the germline V gene are MNHNS and SASEGT. Trimming pared 1 base from V and 2 bases from J, leaving 9 bases between. The CDR3 consists of 15 residues. The CDR3 DNA reads as TGTGCCAGCAGTGAAGGAGGAGGGGGCAATCAGCCCCAGCATTTT. The encoded protein is CASSEGGGGNQPQHF.

The chain combines TRBV5-1 with TRBJ2-2, with TRBD1 matching 8 bases. This CDR3 contains 15 residues. The V segment lost 0 bases and the J segment 7 bases; nucleotides outside the gene matches: 5. Germline lookup yields CDR1 SGHRS and CDR2 YFSETQ. CDR3 DNA: TGCGCCAGCAGCTTGGGTGGACAGGGTATCGGGGAGCTGTTTTTT. Amino acid sequence: CASSLGGQGIGELFF.

V gene TRBV6-5 combines with J gene TRBJ2-1; 7 nucleotides align to TRBD1. This CDR3 is built from 14 residues. V lost 5 bases to trimming and J lost 5 bases; unmatched junction nucleotides: 6. Germline V CDR1 and CDR2: MNHEY, SVGAGI. Written as DNA, the CDR3 is TGTGCCAGCAGTACGGGACAGCACCACAATGAGCAGTTCTTC. This gives the protein CASSTGQHHNEQFF.

V gene TRBV10-1 combines with J gene TRBJ2-3; 11 nucleotides agree with TRBD2. CDR3 length equals 16 residues. J gave up 7 bases and V 3 bases, and 9 bases lay outside the gene matches. Germline-derived CDR1 and CDR2 are WNHNN and SYGVQD (reference sequence). The CDR3 reads CASSEGSGGAPHTQYF. CDR3 DNA sequence: TGCGCCAGCAGTGAAGGTAGCGGGGGGGCACCACATACGCAGTATTTT.

This clone was recorded only once. The V and J genes are TRBV6-5 and TRBJ2-7; 7 bases agree with TRBD1. The CDR3 is 14 amino acids. With V trimmed by 9 bases and J by 3 bases, 11 bases remained unmatched. Per germline, CDR1 MNHEY and CDR2 SVGAGI. The CDR3 DNA follows: TGTGCCAGTTTTACACAGGGGATCCTCTACGAGCAGTACTTC. Its protein is CASFTQGILYEQYF.

The CDR3 protein is CASSLGGGRAETQYF. CDR3 nucleotide sequence: TGTGCCAGCAGCTTAGGAGGCGGCAGGGCTGAGACCCAGTACTTC. The gene calls are TRBV7-6 and TRBJ2-5; possible D gene TRBD1, 5 bases. Germline V gene lookup returns CDR1 SGHVS and CDR2 FNYEAQ. V shed 1 base and J shed 5 bases, with 14 bases lying between them. The CDR3 sequence is 15 residues long.

The rearrangement joins TRBV7-2 to TRBJ2-2, with D perhaps TRBD2 (6 bases). CDR1 is SGHTA, CDR2 FQGNSA, per germline. Trimming pared 3 bases from V and 3 bases from J, leaving 8 bases between. This CDR3 is 14 amino acids long. The CDR3 loop reads CASSLGLHTGELFF. CDR3 bases: TGTGCCAGCAGCTTGGGACTGCACACCGGGGAGCTGTTTTTT.

The V gene is TRBV4-3, the J gene TRBJ2-2, with D possibly matching TRBD1 (5 bases). The CDR3 has 18 amino acids. The V and J ends lost 1 base and 1 base respectively, with 16 bases between them. In germline, CDR1 is LGHNA, CDR2 YSLEER. CDR3 protein: CASSQGSGLGKNTGELFF. The CDR3, as DNA: TGCGCCAGCAGCCAAGGGTCAGGGCTGGGGAAGAACACCGGGGAGCTGTTTTTT.

The V and J genes are TRBV5-4 and TRBJ1-2, with 7 bases lining up with TRBD1. This CDR3 contains 15 residues. V shed 5 bases, J shed 0 bases, and the junction held 7 bases outside the gene matches. Germline V gives CDR1 SGHNT, CDR2 YYREEE (reference sequence). The CDR3 DNA sequence: TGTGCCAGCAGATCTGGGACAGACCCTAACTATGGCTACACCTTC. Translation gives CASRSGTDPNYGYTF.